These T cell receptor beta chains were read from a single sample in a study of T cell responses to AZD1222 COVID-19 vaccine. The table came from immunoSEQ multiplex PCR; TCRdb's copy has only in-frame clones and leaves some out. The data contain 95,000 to 150,000 clones, roughly 90% of them singletons. Sample: peripheral blood, taken on day 0 of AZD1222 vaccination. These TCRs come from an adult in good health. Both conserved end residues are part of each CDR3. The D gene is left open where the match is weak. The listing skips clone size in some rows; elsewhere it reads once, few, many or a size class.

clone size: -
D gene: -
V gene: TRBV5-8
J gene: TRBJ2-4
CDR3 DNA: TGTGCCAGCAGCTGGGGACTTAAAAACATTCAGTACTTC
CDR3 protein: CASSWGLKNIQYF

clone size: -
D gene: -
V gene: TRBV11-1
J gene: TRBJ2-5
CDR3 DNA: TGTGCCAGCAGCTTAGGCCTGGAAGAGACCCAGTACTTC
CDR3 protein: CASSLGLEETQYF

clone size: -
D gene: TRBD1
V gene: TRBV6-5
J gene: TRBJ1-4
CDR3 DNA: TGTGCCAGCATTCTGGGTGGGACAGCTAATGAAAAACTGTTTTTT
CDR3 protein: CASILGGTANEKLFF

clone size: -
D gene: -
V gene: TRBV20-1
J gene: TRBJ1-6
CDR3 DNA: TGCAGTGCTAGACGAGGGACACCCCTCCACTTT
CDR3 protein: CSARRGTPLHF

clone size: -
D gene: TRBD2
V gene: TRBV7-7
J gene: TRBJ2-1
CDR3 DNA: TGTGCCAGCAGCTTAGTTGGCGGGAGTTTCGGTGAGCAGTTCTTC
CDR3 protein: CASSLVGGSFGEQFF

clone size: -
D gene: -
V gene: TRBV12-3/TRBV12-4
J gene: TRBJ2-1
CDR3 DNA: TGTGCCAGCAGCGCCCCCAATGAGCAGTTCTTC
CDR3 protein: CASSAPNEQFF

clone size: -
D gene: -
V gene: TRBV3-1/TRBV3-2
J gene: TRBJ1-4
CDR3 DNA: TGTGCCAGCAGCCAAGACATGGTCGAAAGAGAAAAACTGTTTTTT
CDR3 protein: CASSQDMVEREKLFF

clone size: -
D gene: -
V gene: TRBV29-1
J gene: TRBJ1-2
CDR3 DNA: TGCAGCGCTGGCAGGACCTATGGCTACACCTTC
CDR3 protein: CSAGRTYGYTF

clone size: once
D gene: -
V gene: TRBV4-1
J gene: TRBJ1-6
CDR3 DNA: TGCGCCAGCAGCCGGGGATTCAACGTCGCTACTCTTTCTAATTCACCCCTCCACTTT
CDR3 protein: CASSRGFNVATLSNSPLHF

clone size: -
D gene: -
V gene: TRBV9
J gene: TRBJ1-4
CDR3 DNA: TGTGCCAGCAGCGGACAAACGTCCCCCGGTGAAAAACTGTTTTTT
CDR3 protein: CASSGQTSPGEKLFF

clone size: -
D gene: -
V gene: TRBV10-3
J gene: TRBJ2-7
CDR3 DNA: TGTGCCATCAGTGAGTCCTCTAGCCCCCGCCCCTACGAGCAGTACTTC
CDR3 protein: CAISESSSPRPYEQYF

clone size: -
D gene: -
V gene: TRBV19
J gene: TRBJ2-1
CDR3 DNA: TGTGCCAGCAATAAAGGTCAGCGCTACAATGAGCAGTTCTTC
CDR3 protein: CASNKGQRYNEQFF

clone size: -
D gene: -
V gene: TRBV7-9
J gene: TRBJ1-1
CDR3 DNA: TGTGCCAGCAGCCCCCAGATTAACACTGAAGCTTTCTTT
CDR3 protein: CASSPQINTEAFF

clone size: -
D gene: -
V gene: TRBV4-1
J gene: TRBJ1-4
CDR3 DNA: TGCGCCAGCAGCCAAGCCGGTAATGAAAAACTGTTTTTT
CDR3 protein: CASSQAGNEKLFF

clone size: -
D gene: -
V gene: TRBV7-9
J gene: TRBJ1-4
CDR3 DNA: TGTGCCAGCAGCTTAGTTGGCAGGGATAATGAAAAACTGTTTTTT
CDR3 protein: CASSLVGRDNEKLFF

clone size: -
D gene: TRBD1
V gene: TRBV5-1
J gene: TRBJ1-1
CDR3 DNA: TGCGCCAGCAGCTCGTCCGGGACAGGGATTACCACTGAAGCTTTCTTT
CDR3 protein: CASSSSGTGITTEAFF

clone size: -
D gene: -
V gene: TRBV7-9
J gene: TRBJ2-2
CDR3 DNA: TGTGCCAGCAGTCCGGGGTGGGACACCGGGGAGCTGTTTTTT
CDR3 protein: CASSPGWDTGELFF

clone size: -
D gene: TRBD1
V gene: TRBV12-5
J gene: TRBJ1-2
CDR3 DNA: TGTGCTAGTGGTTTGGTACTGGGGACAGGCGGGAACTATGGCTACACCTTC
CDR3 protein: CASGLVLGTGGNYGYTF

clone size: -
D gene: -
V gene: TRBV2
J gene: TRBJ1-2
CDR3 DNA: TGTGCCAGCGGATTAAATTGGGGCTACACCTTC
CDR3 protein: CASGLNWGYTF

clone size: -
D gene: TRBD1
V gene: TRBV12-3/TRBV12-4
J gene: TRBJ1-2
CDR3 DNA: TGTGCCAGCACCGGGACAGGGTATGGCTACACCTTC
CDR3 protein: CASTGTGYGYTF

clone size: -
D gene: TRBD2
V gene: TRBV3-1/TRBV3-2
J gene: TRBJ2-7
CDR3 DNA: TGTGCCAGCAGCCAAGGACTAGCGATCTACGAGCAGTACTTC
CDR3 protein: CASSQGLAIYEQYF